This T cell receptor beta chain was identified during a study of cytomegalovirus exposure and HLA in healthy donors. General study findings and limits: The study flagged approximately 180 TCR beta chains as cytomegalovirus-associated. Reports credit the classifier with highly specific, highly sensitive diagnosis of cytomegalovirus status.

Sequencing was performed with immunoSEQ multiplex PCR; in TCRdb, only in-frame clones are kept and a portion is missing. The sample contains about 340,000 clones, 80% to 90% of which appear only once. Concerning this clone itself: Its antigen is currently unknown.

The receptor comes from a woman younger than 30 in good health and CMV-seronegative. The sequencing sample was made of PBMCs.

The CDR3 sequence is CASSKKWGHEQYF. DNA for the CDR3: TGTGCCAGCAGCAAGAAATGGGGCCACGAGCAGTACTTC. The chain is built from TRBV7-2 and TRBJ2-7, with TRBD1 as a possible D gene (5 bases). In germline, CDR1 is SGHTA, CDR2 FQGNSA. The CDR3 covers 13 residues. The germline V and J ends were trimmed by 5 bases and 5 bases, with 13 bases remaining between them.